These 25 T cell receptor beta chains originate from one sample sequenced in a study of cytomegalovirus exposure and HLA in healthy donors. PCR was performed using 60 Vbeta and 13 Jbeta primers. Sequencing was performed with immunoSEQ multiplex PCR; in TCRdb, only in-frame clones are kept and a portion is missing. Of 100,000 to 150,000 clones listed, approximately 85% were seen once; the top ten hold under 2%. The sample comprised PBMCs. The receptors derive from a boy younger than 18 in good health and CMV-seronegative.

This CDR3 reads CAWTLGLAGETQYF. The CDR3 nucleotides read TGTGCCTGGACCTTGGGACTAGCGGGGGAGACCCAGTACTTC. This chain links TRBV30 with TRBJ2-5; 13 positions agree with TRBD2. The V gene's germline CDR1 is GTSNPN and CDR2 SVGIG (reference sequence). CDR3 length: 14 amino acids. Losses at the gene ends were 4 bases for V and 5 bases for J; bases not matched to a gene: 4. Using reference TRBV30 and TRBJ2-5 for the parts outside the CDR3, the full variable domain is SQTIHQWPATLVQPVGSPLSLECTVEGTSNPNLYWYRQAAGRGLQLLFYSVGIGQISSEVPQNLSASRPQDRQFILSSKKLLLSDSGFYLCAWTLGLAGETQYFGPGTRLLVL.

This rearrangement joins TRBV5-1 to TRBJ2-3; possibly TRBD1 for D (6 bases). The CDR3 runs to 16 residues. Germline CDR1 is SGHRS and CDR2 is YFSETQ. V lost 1 base, J lost 0 bases, and 12 bases lay in between. The CDR3 is CASSLRGSSSTDTQYF. As DNA, the CDR3 is TGCGCCAGCAGCTTGAGGGGGTCTTCTAGCACAGATACGCAGTATTTT.

The rearrangement uses TRBV5-4 and TRBJ1-5, with unresolved D. The V gene's germline CDR1 is SGHNT and CDR2 YYREEE (reference sequence). Trimming shortened V by 3 bases and J by 0 bases, and 13 bases separated the two germline ends. The CDR3 extends over 16 amino acids. CDR3 bases: TGTGCCAGCAGCTACCGGTACAGAGATAGCAATCAGCCCCAGCATTTT. Translated: CASSYRYRDSNQPQHF.

V and J are TRBV4-2 and TRBJ2-5; 10 bases are shared with TRBD2. V shed 1 base and J 2 bases; nucleotides not matched to a gene: 10. Germline CDR1 reads LGHNA; CDR2 reads YNFKEQ. The CDR3 is 18 residues long. The CDR3 region has the DNA TGTGCCAGCAGCCAAGCCCCCCGACTAGCGGGTTCGCAAGAGACCCAGTACTTC. Translating gives CASSQAPRLAGSQETQYF.

This clone was recorded a few times. The J gene is TRBJ1-1, the V gene TRBV6-6; 9 bases line up with TRBD1. This CDR3 region has 15 residues. Trimming at V came to 6 bases and at J to 2 bases, leaving 7 bases not matched to a gene. Looked up from germline, CDR1 is MNHNY and CDR2 is SVGAGI (reference sequence). The CDR3 nucleotides read TGTGCCAGCAGCTCCCCGACAGGGGGTAACACTGAAGCTTTCTTT. Translating gives CASSSPTGGNTEAFF.

This rearrangement joins TRBV15 to TRBJ2-6; maybe TRBD2 (5 bases). CDR1 is LNHNV and CDR2 is YYDKDF in the germline V gene (reference sequence). Trimming pared 0 bases from V and 0 bases from J, leaving 12 bases between. The CDR3 consists of 18 residues. The CDR3 bases are TGTGCCACCAGCAGAGATGGAGGCGGACCCTCTGGGGCCAACGTCCTGACTTTC. Amino acids: CATSRDGGGPSGANVLTF.

The V call is TRBV7-3, the J call TRBJ2-1; TRBD2 might be the D (5 bases). Trimming pared 5 bases from V and 9 bases from J, leaving 17 bases between. This CDR3 has 14 residues. Germline-derived CDR1 and CDR2 are SGHTA and FQGTGA. CDR3 sequence (DNA): TGTGCCAGCAGCCCCCAAGAGCGGTTGGGTGAGCAGTTCTTC. It codes for CASSPQERLGEQFF.

J is TRBJ1-2 and V is TRBV7-3; TRBD1 agrees at 8 bases. The CDR3 extends over 15 amino acids. Germline-derived CDR1 and CDR2 are SGHTA and FQGTGA. Trimming at V came to 5 bases and at J to 4 bases, leaving 9 bases not matched to a gene. The CDR3 DNA follows: TGTGCCAGCAGCCCAGGGGGCCGGTTCGGCTATGGCTACACCTTC. Translated: CASSPGGRFGYGYTF.

V is TRBV4-3 and J is TRBJ1-1; D not resolved. The CDR3 extends over 13 amino acids. Germline V gene lookup returns CDR1 LGHNA and CDR2 YSLEER. The V end was cut by 4 bases, the J end by 0 bases, with 6 bases between. Written as DNA, the CDR3 is TGCGCCAGCAGCCGGAGTCTGAACACTGAAGCTTTCTTT. Translation gives CASSRSLNTEAFF.

The V call is TRBV5-1, the J call TRBJ2-7, with 10 bases lining up with TRBD1. V trimming: 0 bases; J trimming: 5 bases; junction bases outside the gene matches: 5. CDR1 and CDR2 from the germline V gene are SGHRS and YFSETQ. The CDR3 is 15 residues long. The CDR3 sequence is CASSLVRDRGHEQYF. As DNA, the CDR3 is TGCGCCAGCAGCTTGGTCCGGGACAGGGGCCACGAGCAGTACTTC.

The chain uses TRBV7-9 and TRBJ1-6; 7 positions match TRBD1. The CDR3 sequence is 12 residues long. The V gene's germline CDR1 is SEHNR and CDR2 FQNEAQ (reference sequence). Trimming removed 4 bases from V and 11 bases from J; junction bases left unmatched: 2. CDR3 sequence (DNA): TGTGCCAGCAGCTGGGACAGACCACCCCTCCACTTT. Translation: CASSWDRPPLHF.

V gene TRBV29-1 combines with J gene TRBJ1-1, with TRBD1 identical over 9 bases. The CDR3 spans 13 residues. Germline CDR1 and CDR2: SQVTM and ANQGSEA. Germline trimming cut 5 bases from V and 0 bases from J; bases unmatched to any gene: 1. The CDR3 sequence is CSVTGGLNTEAFF. CDR3 DNA: TGCAGCGTTACAGGGGGCCTGAACACTGAAGCTTTCTTT.

The chain employs TRBV2 and TRBJ2-3, with 7 bases fitting TRBD2. J lost 11 bases, V lost 6 bases, and 11 bases had no gene match. The CDR3 sequence is 13 residues long. The germline CDR1 and CDR2 sequences are SNHLY and FYNNEI. Here the CDR3 DNA reads TGTGCCAGCAGGGGCACCCGGACTAGTGTGCAGTATTTT. Encoded protein: CASRGTRTSVQYF. The whole variable domain, filled in from reference TRBV2 and TRBJ2-3, reads EPEVTQTPSHQVTQMGQEVILRCVPISNHLYFYWYRQILGQKVEFLVSFYNNEISEKSEIFDDQFSVERPDGSNFTLKIRSTKLEDSAMYFCASRGTRTSVQYFGPGTRLTVL.

The chain combines TRBV14 with TRBJ2-1; D may be TRBD1 (6 bases). From germline, CDR1 is SGHDN and CDR2 FVKESK. Between the trimmed V and J ends, which lost 2 bases and 6 bases, there was a span of 14 bases. The CDR3 spans 15 residues. The CDR3 sequence: CASSQLTGWSNEQFF. CDR3 DNA sequence: TGTGCCAGCAGCCAACTAACAGGGTGGAGCAATGAGCAGTTCTTC. Combining the CDR3 with reference TRBV14 and TRBJ2-1 gives the whole variable domain EAGVTQFPSHSVIEKGQTVTLRCDPISGHDNLYWYRRVMGKEIKFLLHFVKESKQDESGMPNNRFLAERTGGTYSTLKVQPAELEDSGVYFCASSQLTGWSNEQFFGPGTRLTVL.

The chain is built from TRBV5-4 and TRBJ2-1; perhaps TRBD2 as D (6 bases). Germline assignment: CDR1 SGHNT and CDR2 YYREEE (reference sequence). The V and J ends lost 4 bases and 0 bases respectively, with 14 bases between them. The CDR3 is 16 residues long. The CDR3 here is CASSPGAVTSYNEQFF. CDR3 DNA: TGTGCCAGCAGCCCGGGAGCCGTCACCTCCTACAATGAGCAGTTCTTC. Drawing the rest from reference TRBV5-4 and TRBJ2-1, the complete variable domain is ETGVTQSPTHLIKTRGQQVTLRCSSQSGHNTVSWYQQALGQGPQFIFQYYREEENGRGNFPPRFSGLQFPNYSSELNVNALELDDSALYLCASSPGAVTSYNEQFFGPGTRLTVL.

J is TRBJ1-1 and V is TRBV6-4, with D perhaps matching TRBD1 (6 bases). Germline V gene data show CDR1 as MRHNA and CDR2 as SNTAGT. This CDR3 has 13 residues. Trimming shortened V by 4 bases and J by 4 bases, and 10 bases separated the two germline ends. The CDR3 nucleotides read TGTGCCAGCAGTGTGGACAGTCGCACTGAAGCTTTCTTT. It translates to CASSVDSRTEAFF.

This clone appeared once. J is TRBJ2-5 and V is TRBV7-2; 11 bases map to TRBD2. In germline, CDR1 is SGHTA, CDR2 FQGNSA. This CDR3 region has 17 residues. J lost 1 base, V lost 2 bases, and 6 bases had no gene match. CDR3 region: CASSLWSSGGLQETQYF. The CDR3, as DNA: TGTGCCAGCAGCTTATGGTCTAGCGGGGGGCTCCAAGAGACCCAGTACTTC.

The chain links TRBV9 to TRBJ2-7; 8 bases map to TRBD2. V was clipped by 1 base and J by 6 bases; unmatched bases: 6. The CDR3 consists of 14 residues. Looked up from germline, CDR1 is SGDLS and CDR2 is YYNGEE. CDR3 DNA: TGTGCCAGCAGCGTATCCGGGGGGGCGTCCGAGCAGTACTTC. Protein product: CASSVSGGASEQYF.

The V and J genes are TRBV30 and TRBJ2-5, with D possibly matching TRBD1 (6 bases). The J call may be faulty, since TRBJ2-7 better matches the DNA end. The germline gives CDR1 GTSNPN, CDR2 SVGIG (reference sequence). The CDR3 is made up of 13 amino acids. CDR3 nucleotides: TGTGCCTGGAGTGTGGGCAGGGGCTACGAGCAGTACTTC. Its translation: CAWSVGRGYEQYF.

This sequence joins TRBV29-1 and TRBJ1-2; TRBD1 matches 8 bases. V gave up 3 bases and J gave up 7 bases; unmatched junction bases: 13. This CDR3 is built from 15 residues. Germline assignment: CDR1 SQVTM and CDR2 ANQGSEA. The CDR3 DNA reads as TGCAGCGTTGATTTTAATCCAGGGGGCGCGGGTGGCTACACCTTC. It specifies CSVDFNPGGAGGYTF.

The genes are TRBV7-8 and TRBJ2-7; D gene unclear. The CDR3 length is 12 residues. Trimming stripped 2 bases from V and 3 bases from J, with 5 bases between. Germline lookup yields CDR1 SGHVS and CDR2 FQNEAQ. CDR3 in DNA: TGTGCCAGCAGCTTAAGCCGCTACGAGCAGTACTTC. This codes for CASSLSRYEQYF.

CDR3 sequence (DNA): TGCGCCAGCAGCTTACCGACAGGACCTCAAGAGACCCAGTACTTC. Translated: CASSLPTGPQETQYF. J is TRBJ2-5 and V is TRBV5-1; TRBD1 might be the D (6 bases). CDR1 and CDR2 (germline): SGHRS, YFSETQ. The germline V and J ends were trimmed by 2 bases and 2 bases, with 13 bases remaining between them. There are 15 residues in the CDR3. The full variable domain, its missing parts supplied by reference TRBV5-1 and TRBJ2-5, is KAGVTQTPRYLIKTRGQQVTLSCSPISGHRSVSWYQQTPGQGLQFLFEYFSETQRNKGNFPGRFSGRQFSNSRSEMNVSTLELGDSALYLCASSLPTGPQETQYFGPGTRLLVL.

The J gene is TRBJ1-4, the V gene TRBV13; 7 bases are a match to TRBD1. Looked up from germline, CDR1 is PRHDT and CDR2 is FYEKMQ (reference sequence). The CDR3 consists of 15 residues. The V segment lost 5 bases and the J segment 7 bases; nucleotides outside the gene matches: 10. CDR3 bases: TGTGCCAGCAGCCCCACCGGGACAGCACCTGAAAAACTGTTTTTT. This gives the protein CASSPTGTAPEKLFF.

The chain recombines TRBV5-4 with TRBJ2-5; weak D call: TRBD2 (6 bases). CDR3 length equals 13 residues. Germline CDR1 SGHNT, CDR2 YYREEE (reference sequence). Trimming pared 0 bases from V and 4 bases from J, leaving 7 bases between. CDR3 nucleotides: TGTGCCAGCAGCTTGGCCGGGGGAGAGACCCAGTACTTC. The encoded protein is CASSLAGGETQYF. Filled out from reference TRBV5-4 and TRBJ2-5, the complete variable domain reads ETGVTQSPTHLIKTRGQQVTLRCSSQSGHNTVSWYQQALGQGPQFIFQYYREEENGRGNFPPRFSGLQFPNYSSELNVNALELDDSALYLCASSLAGGETQYFGPGTRLLVL.

This clone appeared once. The rearrangement uses TRBV5-1 and TRBJ2-1, with 11 bases that match TRBD2. V shed 4 bases and J 9 bases; nucleotides not matched to a gene: 9. The CDR3 spans 15 residues. CDR1 is SGHRS and CDR2 is YFSETQ in the germline V gene. CDR3 in DNA: TGCGCCAGCAGCCCTGTAGCGGGGGGGCCCCGTGAGCAGTTCTTC. As protein: CASSPVAGGPREQFF.